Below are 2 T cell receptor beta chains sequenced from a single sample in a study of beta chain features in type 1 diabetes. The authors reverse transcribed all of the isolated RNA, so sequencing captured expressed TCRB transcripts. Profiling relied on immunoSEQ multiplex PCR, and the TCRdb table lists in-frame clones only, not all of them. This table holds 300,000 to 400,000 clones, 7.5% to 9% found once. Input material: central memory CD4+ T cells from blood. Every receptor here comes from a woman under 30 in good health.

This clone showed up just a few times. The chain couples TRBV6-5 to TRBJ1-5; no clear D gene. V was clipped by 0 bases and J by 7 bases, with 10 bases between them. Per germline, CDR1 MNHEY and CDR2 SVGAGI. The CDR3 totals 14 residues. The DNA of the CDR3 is TGTGCCAGCAGTTACTCAAGGTACGGGCAGCCCCAGCATTTT. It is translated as CASSYSRYGQPQHF.

This chain's CDR3 is CASSPGTPRSGYTF. The CDR3 region has the DNA TGTGCCAGCAGTCCCGGGACCCCAAGAAGTGGCTACACCTTC. V usage is TRBV6-6 and J usage is TRBJ1-2, with a tentative D call TRBD1 (5 bases). The length of the CDR3 is 14 residues. Germline-derived CDR1 and CDR2 are MNHNY and SVGAGI (reference sequence). The V and J ends lost 5 bases and 7 bases respectively, with 17 bases between them.